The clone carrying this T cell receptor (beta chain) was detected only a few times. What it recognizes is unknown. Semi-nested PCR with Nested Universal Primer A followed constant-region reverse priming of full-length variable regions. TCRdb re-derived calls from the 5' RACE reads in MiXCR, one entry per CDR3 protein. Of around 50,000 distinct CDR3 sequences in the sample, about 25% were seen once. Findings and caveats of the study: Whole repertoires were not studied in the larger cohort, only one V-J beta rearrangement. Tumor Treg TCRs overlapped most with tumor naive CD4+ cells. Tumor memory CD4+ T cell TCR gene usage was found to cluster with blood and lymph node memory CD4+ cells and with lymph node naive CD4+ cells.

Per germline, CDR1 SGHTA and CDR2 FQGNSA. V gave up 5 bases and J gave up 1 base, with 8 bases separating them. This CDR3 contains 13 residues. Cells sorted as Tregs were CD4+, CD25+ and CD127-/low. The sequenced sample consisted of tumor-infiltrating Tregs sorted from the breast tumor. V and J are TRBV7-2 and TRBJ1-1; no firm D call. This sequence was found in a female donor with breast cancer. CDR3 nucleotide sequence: TGTGCCAGCAGCGTTTACAGGAACACTGAAGCTTTCTTT. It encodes CASSVYRNTEAFF.